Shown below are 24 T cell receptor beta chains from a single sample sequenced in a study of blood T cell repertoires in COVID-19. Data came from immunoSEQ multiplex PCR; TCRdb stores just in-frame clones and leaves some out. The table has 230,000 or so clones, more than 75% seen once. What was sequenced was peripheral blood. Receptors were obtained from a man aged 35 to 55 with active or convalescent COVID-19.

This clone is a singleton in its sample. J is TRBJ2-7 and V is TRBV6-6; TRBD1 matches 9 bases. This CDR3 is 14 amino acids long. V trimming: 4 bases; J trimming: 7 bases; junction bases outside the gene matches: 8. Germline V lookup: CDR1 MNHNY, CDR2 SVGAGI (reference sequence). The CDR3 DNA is TGTGCCAGCAGTTCCACAGGGGGCGCGAATGAGCAGTACTTC. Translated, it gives CASSSTGGANEQYF.

For the CDR3, the DNA is TGTGCCACCAGCGATGGGGAAACAGGGGGCAGTGATGGCTACACCTTC. It specifies CATSDGETGGSDGYTF. J is TRBJ1-2 and V is TRBV24-1; TRBD1 aligns across 9 bases. Trimming removed 7 bases from V and 6 bases from J; junction bases left unmatched: 14. The germline gives CDR1 KGHDR, CDR2 SFDVKD. The CDR3 loop spans 16 amino acids.

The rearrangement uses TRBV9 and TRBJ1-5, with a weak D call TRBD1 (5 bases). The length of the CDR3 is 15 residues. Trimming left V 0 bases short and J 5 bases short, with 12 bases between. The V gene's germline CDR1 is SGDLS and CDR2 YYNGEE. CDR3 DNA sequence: TGTGCCAGCAGCGTAGACCCAGGGAAGGATCAGCCCCAGCATTTT. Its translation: CASSVDPGKDQPQHF.

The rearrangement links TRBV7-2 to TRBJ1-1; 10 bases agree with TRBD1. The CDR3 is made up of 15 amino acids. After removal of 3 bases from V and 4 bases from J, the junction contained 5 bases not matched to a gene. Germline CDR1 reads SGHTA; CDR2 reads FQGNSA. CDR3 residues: CASSFRTGGITEAFF. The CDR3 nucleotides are TGTGCCAGCAGCTTCCGGACAGGGGGTATCACTGAAGCTTTCTTT. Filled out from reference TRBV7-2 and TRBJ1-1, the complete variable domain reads GAGVSQSPSNKVTEKGKDVELRCDPISGHTALYWYRQSLGQGLEFLIYFQGNSAPDKSGLPSDRFSAERTGGSVSTLTIQRTQQEDSAVYLCASSFRTGGITEAFFGQGTRLTVV.

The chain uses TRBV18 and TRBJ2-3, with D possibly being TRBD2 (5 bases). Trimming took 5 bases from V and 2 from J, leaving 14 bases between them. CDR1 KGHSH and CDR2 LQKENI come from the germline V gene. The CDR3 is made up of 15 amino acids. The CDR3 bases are TGTGCCAGCTCAGGGGTCGGGGTCGCCACAGATACGCAGTATTTT. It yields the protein CASSGVGVATDTQYF.

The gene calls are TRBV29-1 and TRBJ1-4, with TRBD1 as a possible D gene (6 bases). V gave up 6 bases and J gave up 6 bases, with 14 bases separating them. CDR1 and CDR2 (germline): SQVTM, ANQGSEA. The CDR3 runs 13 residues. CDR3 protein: CSVDPEGDEKLFF. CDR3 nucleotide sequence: TGCAGCGTCGACCCTGAGGGGGATGAAAAACTGTTTTTT. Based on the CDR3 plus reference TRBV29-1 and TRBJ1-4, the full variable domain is SAVISQKPSRDICQRGTSLTIQCQVDSQVTMMFWYRQQPGQSLTLIATANQGSEATYESGFVIDKFPISRPNLTFSTLTVSNMSPEDSSIYLCSVDPEGDEKLFFGSGTQLSVL.

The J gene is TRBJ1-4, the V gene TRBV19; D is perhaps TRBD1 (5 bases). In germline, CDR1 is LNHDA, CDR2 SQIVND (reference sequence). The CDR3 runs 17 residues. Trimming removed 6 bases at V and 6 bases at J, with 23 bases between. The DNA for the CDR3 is TGTGCCAGTAGCTCCGGGTGGGGCACGCTCCTCGATGAAAAACTGTTTTTT. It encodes CASSSGWGTLLDEKLFF.

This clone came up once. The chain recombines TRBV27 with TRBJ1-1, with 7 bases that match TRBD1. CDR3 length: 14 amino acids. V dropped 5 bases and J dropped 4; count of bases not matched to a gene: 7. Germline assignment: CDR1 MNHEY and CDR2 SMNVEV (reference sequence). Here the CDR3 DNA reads TGTGCCAGCAGTCCGACAGGGCCCATCACTGAAGCTTTCTTT. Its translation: CASSPTGPITEAFF.

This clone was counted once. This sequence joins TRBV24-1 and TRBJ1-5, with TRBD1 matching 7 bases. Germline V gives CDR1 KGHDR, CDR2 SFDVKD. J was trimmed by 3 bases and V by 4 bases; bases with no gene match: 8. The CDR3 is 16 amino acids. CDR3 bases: TGTGCCACCAGTGAGACTACGGGACAGATCAATCAGCCCCAGCATTTT. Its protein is CATSETTGQINQPQHF.

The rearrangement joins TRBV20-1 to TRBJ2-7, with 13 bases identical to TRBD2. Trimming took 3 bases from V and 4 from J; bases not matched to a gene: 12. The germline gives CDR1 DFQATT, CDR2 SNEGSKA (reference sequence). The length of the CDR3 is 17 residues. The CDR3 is CSASGGRPGLAGYEQYF. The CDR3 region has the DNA TGCAGTGCTAGTGGGGGACGTCCGGGACTAGCGGGATACGAGCAGTACTTC.

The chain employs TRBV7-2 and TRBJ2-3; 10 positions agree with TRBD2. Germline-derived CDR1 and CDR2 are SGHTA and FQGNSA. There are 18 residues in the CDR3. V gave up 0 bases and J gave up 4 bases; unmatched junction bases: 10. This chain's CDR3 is CASSLARMVAGGPDTQYF. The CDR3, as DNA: TGTGCCAGCAGCTTAGCACGAATGGTAGCGGGAGGTCCAGATACGCAGTATTTT.

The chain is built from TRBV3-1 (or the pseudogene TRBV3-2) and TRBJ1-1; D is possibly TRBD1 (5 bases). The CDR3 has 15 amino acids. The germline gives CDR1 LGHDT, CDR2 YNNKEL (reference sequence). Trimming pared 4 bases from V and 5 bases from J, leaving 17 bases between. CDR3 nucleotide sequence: TGTGCCAGCAGCCCGGAGGGACGTGGACGGACTGAAGCTTTCTTT. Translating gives CASSPEGRGRTEAFF.

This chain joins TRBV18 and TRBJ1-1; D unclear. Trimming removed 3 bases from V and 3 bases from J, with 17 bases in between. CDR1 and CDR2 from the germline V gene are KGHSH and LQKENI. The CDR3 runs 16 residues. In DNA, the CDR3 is TGTGCCAGCTCACCCCTTACGGGTGGGAGGGACACTGAAGCTTTCTTT. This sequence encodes CASSPLTGGRDTEAFF.

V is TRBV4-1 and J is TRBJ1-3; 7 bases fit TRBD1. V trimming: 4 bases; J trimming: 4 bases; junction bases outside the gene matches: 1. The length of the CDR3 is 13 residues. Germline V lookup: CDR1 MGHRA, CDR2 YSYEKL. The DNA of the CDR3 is TGCGCCAGCAGCCCGACAGGGGGAAACACCATATATTTT. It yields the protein CASSPTGGNTIYF.

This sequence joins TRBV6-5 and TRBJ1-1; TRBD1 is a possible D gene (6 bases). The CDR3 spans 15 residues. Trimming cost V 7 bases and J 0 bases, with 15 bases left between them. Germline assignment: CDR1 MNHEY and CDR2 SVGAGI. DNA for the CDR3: TGTGCCAGCACCCTAATCGAGGGGGTGAACACTGAAGCTTTCTTT. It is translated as CASTLIEGVNTEAFF.

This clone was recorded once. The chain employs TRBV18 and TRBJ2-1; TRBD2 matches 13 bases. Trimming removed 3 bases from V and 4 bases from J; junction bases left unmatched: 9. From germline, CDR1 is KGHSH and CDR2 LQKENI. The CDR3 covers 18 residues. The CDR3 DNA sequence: TGTGCCAGCTCACCGCGGACTAGCGGGAGCCTAGGTTACAATGAGCAGTTCTTC. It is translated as CASSPRTSGSLGYNEQFF.

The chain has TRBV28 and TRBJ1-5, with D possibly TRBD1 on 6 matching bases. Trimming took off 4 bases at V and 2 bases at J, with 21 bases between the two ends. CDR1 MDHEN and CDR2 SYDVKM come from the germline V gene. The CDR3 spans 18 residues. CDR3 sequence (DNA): TGTGCCAGCAGTTCCCGAAGGGGAACAGGGTTGGGCAATCAGCCCCAGCATTTT. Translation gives CASSSRRGTGLGNQPQHF.

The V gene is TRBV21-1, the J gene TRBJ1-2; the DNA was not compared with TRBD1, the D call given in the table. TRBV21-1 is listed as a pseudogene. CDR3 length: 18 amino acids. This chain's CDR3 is CASSTLPPVTGVDYGYTF. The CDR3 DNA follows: TGTGCCAGCAGCACTCTCCCGCCGGTCACAGGGGTTGACTATGGCTACACCTTC.

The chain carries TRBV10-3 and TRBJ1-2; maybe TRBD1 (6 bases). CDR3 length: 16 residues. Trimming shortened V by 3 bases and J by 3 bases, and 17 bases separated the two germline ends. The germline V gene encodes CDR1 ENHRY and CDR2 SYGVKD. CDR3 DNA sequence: TGTGCCATCAGTGACCCACAGGGTTCCGTGGACTATGGCTACACCTTC. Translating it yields CAISDPQGSVDYGYTF.

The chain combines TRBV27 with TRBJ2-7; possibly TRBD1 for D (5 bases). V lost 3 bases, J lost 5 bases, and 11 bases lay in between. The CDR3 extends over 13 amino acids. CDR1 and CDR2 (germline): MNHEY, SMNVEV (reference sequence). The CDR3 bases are TGTGCCAGCAGTTTGGGGCCGACCCACGAGCAGTACTTC. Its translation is CASSLGPTHEQYF.

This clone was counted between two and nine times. CDR3 region: CASRIAGAGGTYEQYF. The CDR3 nucleotides are TGTGCCAGCAGAATAGCAGGGGCAGGGGGAACCTACGAGCAGTACTTC. The rearrangement links TRBV28 to TRBJ2-7, with TRBD1 matching over 7 bases. J was trimmed by 2 bases and V by 6 bases; bases with no gene match: 13. The length of the CDR3 is 16 residues. CDR1 and CDR2 (germline): MDHEN, SYDVKM.

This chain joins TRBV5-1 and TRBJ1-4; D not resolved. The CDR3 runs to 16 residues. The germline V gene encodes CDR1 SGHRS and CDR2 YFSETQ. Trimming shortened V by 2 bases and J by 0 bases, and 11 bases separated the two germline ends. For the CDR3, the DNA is TGCGCCAGCAGCTTTGGCGGGGTTGCAACTAATGAAAAACTGTTTTTT. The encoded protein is CASSFGGVATNEKLFF.

This chain's CDR3 is CVRSAGTGNRGNTIYF. For the CDR3, the DNA is TGTGTCAGAAGCGCTGGGACAGGGAATAGGGGAAACACCATATATTTT. This sequence joins TRBV7-5 and TRBJ1-3; the DNA was not compared with TRBD1, the D call given in the table. TRBV7-5 counts as a pseudogene. The CDR3 spans 16 residues.

The CDR3 is CASSLGGGSNTEAFF. The CDR3 DNA follows: TGCGCCAGCAGCTTAGGAGGCGGGTCTAACACTGAAGCTTTCTTT. V is TRBV5-1 and J is TRBJ1-1; no clear D. V lost 2 bases and J lost 2, with 13 bases in between. The CDR3 extends over 15 amino acids. Looked up from germline, CDR1 is SGHRS and CDR2 is YFSETQ.